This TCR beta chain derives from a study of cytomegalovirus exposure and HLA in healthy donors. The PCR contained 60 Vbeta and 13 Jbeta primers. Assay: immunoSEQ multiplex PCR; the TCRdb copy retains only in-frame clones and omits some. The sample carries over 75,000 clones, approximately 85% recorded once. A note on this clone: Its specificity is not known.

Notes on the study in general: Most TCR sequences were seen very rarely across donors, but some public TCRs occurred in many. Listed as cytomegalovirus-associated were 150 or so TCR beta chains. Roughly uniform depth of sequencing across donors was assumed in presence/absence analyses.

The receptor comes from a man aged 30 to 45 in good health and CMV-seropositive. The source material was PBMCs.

The CDR3 here is CAFTGLGTGELFF. In DNA, the CDR3 is TGTGCCTTCACGGGACTAGGAACCGGGGAGCTGTTTTTT. The chain is built from TRBV30 and TRBJ2-2; 8 bases fit TRBD2. V trimming: 7 bases; J trimming: 5 bases; junction bases outside the gene matches: 6. This CDR3 comprises 13 residues. The germline V gene has CDR1 GTSNPN and CDR2 SVGIG (reference sequence).